This T cell receptor beta chain comes out of a study of blood T cell repertoires in COVID-19. At the level of the study: Material from acute and convalescent COVID-19 was sourced from the United States, Italy and Spain. Sample material is recorded as cDNA or gDNA derived from T cells, B-cell-depleted T cells, or PBMCs.

The CDR3 is 14 residues long. Germline V CDR1 and CDR2: SEHNR, FQNEAQ (reference sequence). V shed 2 bases and J shed 4 bases, with 11 bases lying between them. In the original workflow: By means of reference gene primer amplification, nucleated cell counts were estimated. Assay used: immunoSEQ multiplex PCR; TCRdb lists only in-frame clones, some missing. That table supplies the V and J calls and clone size; D and trimming were determined from the DNA. This table holds around 370,000 clones, nearly 90% found once. Sequenced material: peripheral blood. The gene calls are TRBV7-9 and TRBJ2-5; a possible D gene is TRBD2 (5 bases). The receptor's source is a man aged 18 to 35 with active or convalescent COVID-19. The CDR3 loop is CASSLLLDTETQYF. Written as DNA, the CDR3 is TGTGCCAGCAGCTTATTACTAGATACAGAGACCCAGTACTTC. Full variable domain (outside the CDR3, taken from reference TRBV7-9 and TRBJ2-5): DTGVSQNPRHKITKRGQNVTFRCDPISEHNRLYWYRQTLGQGPEFLTYFQNEAQLEKSRLLSDRFSAERPKGSFSTLEIQRTEQGDSAMYLCASSLLLDTETQYFGPGTRLLVL.